Listed below are T cell receptor beta chains from one sample, sequenced in a study of cytomegalovirus exposure and HLA in healthy donors. Clones were sequenced by immunoSEQ multiplex PCR, and TCRdb holds only the in-frame ones, with some missing. Among nearly 200,000 clones listed, around 86% were seen once. Sequenced input: PBMCs. These receptor sequences come from a man aged 25-45 years in good health and CMV-seronegative. Each CDR3 is given with its conserved first and last residue. Fields, in order: J gene, clone size, D gene, V gene, CDR3 DNA, CDR3 protein. A D gene is named only where the DNA matches it firmly. Clone sizes are given selectively: once, few, many, or a class where the clone is expanded.

TRBJ2-3,-,-,TRBV28,TGTGCCAGCAGTCCACCACGCACAGGGGGGGGAAGCACAGATACGCAGTATTTT,CASSPPRTGGGSTDTQYF
TRBJ1-4,-,-,TRBV7-6,TGTGCCAGCAGTTCCTCAGGGGCTAATGAAAAACTGTTTTTT,CASSSSGANEKLFF
TRBJ1-6,-,-,TRBV11-2,TGTGCCAGCAGCTCGGACAGCGACAATTCACCCCTCCACTTT,CASSSDSDNSPLHF
TRBJ2-7,-,-,TRBV11-2,TGTGCCAGCAGCCACAGTCGCCGGATCTCATACGAGCAGTACTTC,CASSHSRRISYEQYF
TRBJ2-5,once,-,TRBV5-1,TGCGCCAGCAGCTTGACTTACCAAGAGACCCAGTACTTC,CASSLTYQETQYF
TRBJ2-1,-,TRBD2,TRBV7-9,TGTGCCAGCAGCTTAGGTGGGCTAGCGGGATACAATGAGCAGTTCTTC,CASSLGGLAGYNEQFF
TRBJ1-2,-,-,TRBV19,TGTGCCAGTAGTATTTCCGGGGGAAGATCGGATGGCTACACCTTC,CASSISGGRSDGYTF
TRBJ2-5,-,-,TRBV4-2,TGTGCCAGCAGCCAAGATCAGGCTAGTCGGGGGGAGACCCAGTACTTC,CASSQDQASRGETQYF
TRBJ1-5,-,-,TRBV7-2,TGTGCCAGCTCAATCCGGGGACACATCAATCAGCCCCAGCATTTT,CASSIRGHINQPQHF
TRBJ2-6,-,TRBD1,TRBV28,TGTGCCAGCAGGACAGGGGGATCTGGGGCCAACGTCCTGACTTTC,CASRTGGSGANVLTF
TRBJ2-7,-,-,TRBV7-2,TGTGCCAGCAGCCAAAGACAGGTTGCTCCCGAGCAGTACTTC,CASSQRQVAPEQYF
TRBJ1-2,-,TRBD1,TRBV6-4,TGTGCCAGCAGTGATGACAGGGACCTTAACTATGGCTACACCTTC,CASSDDRDLNYGYTF
TRBJ1-2,-,TRBD1,TRBV30,TGTGCCTGGAGTGACACCGGGACAGGGTACTATGGCTACACCTTC,CAWSDTGTGYYGYTF
TRBJ1-4,-,TRBD1,TRBV10-2,TGCGCCAGCAGTAACCCCGGACAGGCTAATGAAAAACTGTTTTTT,CASSNPGQANEKLFF
TRBJ2-3,-,-,TRBV5-1,TGCGCCAGCAGCTTGGGCGGGGTTAGCACAGATACGCAGTATTTT,CASSLGGVSTDTQYF
TRBJ2-1,-,TRBD1,TRBV27,TGTGCCAGCGATACGAAGAACCCCGGGACAGGGGAACTTGAGCAGTTCTTC,CASDTKNPGTGELEQFF
TRBJ2-3,-,TRBD1,TRBV29-1,TGCAGCGTTGAGAAAACAGGGGCCCGAACAGATACGCAGTATTTT,CSVEKTGARTDTQYF
TRBJ2-7,once,-,TRBV11-1,TGTGCCAGCAGCGCCGGGTCCTACGAGCAGTACTTC,CASSAGSYEQYF
TRBJ1-1,-,-,TRBV19,TGTGCCAGTAGAAACGGGAGGAACACTGAAGCTTTCTTT,CASRNGRNTEAFF
TRBJ2-7,-,TRBD1,TRBV5-1,TGCGCCAGCAGCGAGGGACAGGGCCTGCCACCCTACGAGCAGTACTTC,CASSEGQGLPPYEQYF
TRBJ2-3,-,-,TRBV7-2,TGTGCCAGCAGCCCCCGGCGGACAGTTTATTCAGATACGCAGTATTTT,CASSPRRTVYSDTQYF
TRBJ1-5,-,-,TRBV6-5,TGTGCCAGCAGTTACTCGTCAGGGAGCAATCAGCCCCAGCATTTT,CASSYSSGSNQPQHF
TRBJ2-2,-,-,TRBV27,TGTGCCAGCAGTTCTCTGACCGGGTCGAACACCGGGGAGCTGTTTTTT,CASSSLTGSNTGELFF
TRBJ2-2,-,-,TRBV7-9,TGTGCCAGCAGCGACTCGAGAGACACCGGGGAGCTGTTTTTT,CASSDSRDTGELFF
TRBJ2-7,-,-,TRBV27,TGTGCCAGCACCCAATTAGCGGCCCTGGGAAAGCAGTACTTC,CASTQLAALGKQYF
TRBJ2-5,-,-,TRBV7-2,TGTGCCAGCAGCGACCGAGGATCCCAGTACTTC,CASSDRGSQYF
TRBJ1-1,-,TRBD1,TRBV7-8,TGTGCCAGCAGCCAAAATCGGGACAGGGCATCATTTAGAGCTTTCTTT,CASSQNRDRASFRAFF
TRBJ2-2,-,TRBD1,TRBV15,TGTGCCACCAGCAGGCCCCGCAGGACAGGGAACACCGGGGAGCTGTTTTTT,CATSRPRRTGNTGELFF
TRBJ1-1,-,-,TRBV6-6,TGTGCCAGCAGAACCCAGGAGGCCACTGAAGCTTTCTTT,CASRTQEATEAFF
TRBJ1-5,-,-,TRBV19,TGTGCCAGTAGTATGGCGTCAATAAGCGGGCAGCCCCAGCATTTT,CASSMASISGQPQHF
TRBJ2-4,-,TRBD1,TRBV5-1,TGCGCCAGCAGCTCACGGACAGGGAAAAACATTCAGTACTTC,CASSSRTGKNIQYF
TRBJ1-4,once,-,TRBV4-1,TGCGCCAGCAGCCCCGGGGGGGGAGTTGAAAAACTGTTTTTT,CASSPGGGVEKLFF
TRBJ1-4,-,TRBD1,TRBV29-1,TGCAGCGTTTTGGGGGACAGGGCCGGACCGAATGAAAAACTGTTTTTT,CSVLGDRAGPNEKLFF
TRBJ2-2,-,TRBD2,TRBV28,TGTGCCAGCAGTCCCCCAGGTAGCGGGAGATCGAACACCGGGGAGCTGTTTTTT,CASSPPGSGRSNTGELFF
TRBJ2-5,-,-,TRBV6-5,TGTGCCAGCAGTTACCGAGGGGGATCAGAGACCCAGTACTTC,CASSYRGGSETQYF
TRBJ1-1,once,-,TRBV20-1,TGCAGTGTCACAGATGCTGAAGCTTTCTTT,CSVTDAEAFF
TRBJ2-7,-,TRBD2,TRBV7-8,TGTGCCAGCAGCTATTGGACTAGCGGGAGTCACCCCGAGCAGTACTTC,CASSYWTSGSHPEQYF
TRBJ2-7,-,-,TRBV7-2,TGTGCCAGCAGCTTACCGGCGGGGGCCAGCTCCTACGAGCAGTACTTC,CASSLPAGASSYEQYF
TRBJ1-4,-,TRBD1,TRBV4-1,TGCGCCAGCAGCTCTGGGGCAGGGGGTGCAACTAATGAAAAACTGTTTTTT,CASSSGAGGATNEKLFF
TRBJ1-4,many,-,TRBV7-9,TGTGCCAGCAGAACCGGTGAGGGAGCTAATGAAAAACTGTTTTTT,CASRTGEGANEKLFF
TRBJ2-1,-,-,TRBV2,TGTGCCAGCAGTGAAGATATGGGAGATGAGCAGTTCTTC,CASSEDMGDEQFF
TRBJ1-2,-,-,TRBV19,TGTGCGAGTTCCCCCCGTGTCTATGGCTACACCTTC,CASSPRVYGYTF
TRBJ2-3,-,-,TRBV6-4,TGTGCCAGCAGTTCGCAGGGGCCGGATACGCAGTATTTT,CASSSQGPDTQYF
TRBJ2-1,-,TRBD2,TRBV9,TGTGCCAGCAGCGTAGTTCCGCGGAGAGCGGGGTCTTACAATGAGCAGTTCTTC,CASSVVPRRAGSYNEQFF
TRBJ2-1,-,-,TRBV6-6,TGTGCCAGCAGTTACTCTAGCCTGGAGGAGTTCTTC,CASSYSSLEEFF
TRBJ2-1,-,TRBD2,TRBV10-2,TGCGCCAGCAGTGAAGAGGGGCGGGGGGAGAGTTGGTTCTTC,CASSEEGRGESWFF
TRBJ2-7,-,TRBD1,TRBV29-1,TGCAGCGTCACCGGGACAGGAGACTACGAGCAGTACTTC,CSVTGTGDYEQYF
TRBJ2-5,-,TRBD2,TRBV19,TGTGCCAGTAGTATAGCGGGGGGGTTGAGCGGCCAAGAGACCCAGTACTTC,CASSIAGGLSGQETQYF
TRBJ2-3,few,-,TRBV7-9,TGTGCCAGCAGCCTCCAGATGCAGAATACGCAGTATTTT,CASSLQMQNTQYF
TRBJ1-1,-,TRBD1,TRBV7-9,TGTGCCAGCAGCTCCTACCCGACAGGGGGCGCGACAGCTTTCTTT,CASSSYPTGGATAFF
TRBJ1-1,-,-,TRBV28,TGTGCCAGCAGCCTCCGCTGGGGGGGATTGAACACTGAAGCTTTCTTT,CASSLRWGGLNTEAFF
TRBJ1-4,-,TRBD1,TRBV7-2,TGTGCCAGCAGCTCCGACAGGGGACATGAAAAACTGTTTTTT,CASSSDRGHEKLFF